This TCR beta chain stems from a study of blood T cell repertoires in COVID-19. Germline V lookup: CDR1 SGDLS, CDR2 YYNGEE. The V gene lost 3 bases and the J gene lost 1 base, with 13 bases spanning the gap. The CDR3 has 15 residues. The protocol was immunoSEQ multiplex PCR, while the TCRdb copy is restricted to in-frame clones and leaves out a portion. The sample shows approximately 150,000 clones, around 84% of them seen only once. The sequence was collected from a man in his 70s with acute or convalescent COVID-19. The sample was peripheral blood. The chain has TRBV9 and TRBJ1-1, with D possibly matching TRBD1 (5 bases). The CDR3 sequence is CASSANTGSNTEAFF. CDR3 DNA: TGTGCCAGCAGCGCGAATACAGGATCGAACACTGAAGCTTTCTTT.